This TCR beta chain was recovered during a study of cytomegalovirus exposure and HLA in healthy donors. In the study overall: An early release of data contained about 85 million unique TCRs, which came from HLA-typed donors.

Use of 60 Vbeta and 13 Jbeta primers characterized the PCR. The assay was immunoSEQ multiplex PCR, and TCRdb's table has in-frame clones only and misses some. The table has 130,000 or so clones, 77% seen once; the top ten hold approximately 4.5%. It was healthy bone marrow donors who served as donors. Though nominally healthy at sampling, donors likely had unrecorded immune exposures. This CDR3 spans 14 amino acids. Looked up from germline, CDR1 is MDHEN and CDR2 is SYDVKM. After removal of 7 bases from V and 6 bases from J, the junction contained 7 bases not matched to a gene. The chain is built from TRBV28 and TRBJ1-5, with 9 bases that match TRBD1. This sequence was found in a male donor in good health and CMV-seropositive. Sequenced sample: PBMCs. CDR3 sequence: CASITQGAGQPQHF. The CDR3 nucleotides are TGTGCCAGCATTACACAGGGGGCAGGTCAGCCCCAGCATTTT.